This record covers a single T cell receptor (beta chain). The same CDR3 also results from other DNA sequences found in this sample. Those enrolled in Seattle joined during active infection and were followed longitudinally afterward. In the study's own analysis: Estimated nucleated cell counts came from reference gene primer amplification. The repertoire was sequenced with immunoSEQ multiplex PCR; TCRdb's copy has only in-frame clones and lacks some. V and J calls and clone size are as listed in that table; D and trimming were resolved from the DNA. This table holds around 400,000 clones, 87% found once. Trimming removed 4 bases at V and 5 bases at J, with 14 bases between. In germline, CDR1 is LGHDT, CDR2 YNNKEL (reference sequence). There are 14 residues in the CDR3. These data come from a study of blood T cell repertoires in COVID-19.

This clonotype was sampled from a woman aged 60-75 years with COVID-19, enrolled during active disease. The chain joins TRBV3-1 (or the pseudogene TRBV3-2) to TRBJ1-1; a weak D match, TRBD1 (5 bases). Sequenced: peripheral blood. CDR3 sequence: CASSRRGAGTEAFF. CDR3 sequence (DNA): TGTGCCAGCAGCCGTAGGGGCGCGGGGACTGAAGCTTTCTTT.